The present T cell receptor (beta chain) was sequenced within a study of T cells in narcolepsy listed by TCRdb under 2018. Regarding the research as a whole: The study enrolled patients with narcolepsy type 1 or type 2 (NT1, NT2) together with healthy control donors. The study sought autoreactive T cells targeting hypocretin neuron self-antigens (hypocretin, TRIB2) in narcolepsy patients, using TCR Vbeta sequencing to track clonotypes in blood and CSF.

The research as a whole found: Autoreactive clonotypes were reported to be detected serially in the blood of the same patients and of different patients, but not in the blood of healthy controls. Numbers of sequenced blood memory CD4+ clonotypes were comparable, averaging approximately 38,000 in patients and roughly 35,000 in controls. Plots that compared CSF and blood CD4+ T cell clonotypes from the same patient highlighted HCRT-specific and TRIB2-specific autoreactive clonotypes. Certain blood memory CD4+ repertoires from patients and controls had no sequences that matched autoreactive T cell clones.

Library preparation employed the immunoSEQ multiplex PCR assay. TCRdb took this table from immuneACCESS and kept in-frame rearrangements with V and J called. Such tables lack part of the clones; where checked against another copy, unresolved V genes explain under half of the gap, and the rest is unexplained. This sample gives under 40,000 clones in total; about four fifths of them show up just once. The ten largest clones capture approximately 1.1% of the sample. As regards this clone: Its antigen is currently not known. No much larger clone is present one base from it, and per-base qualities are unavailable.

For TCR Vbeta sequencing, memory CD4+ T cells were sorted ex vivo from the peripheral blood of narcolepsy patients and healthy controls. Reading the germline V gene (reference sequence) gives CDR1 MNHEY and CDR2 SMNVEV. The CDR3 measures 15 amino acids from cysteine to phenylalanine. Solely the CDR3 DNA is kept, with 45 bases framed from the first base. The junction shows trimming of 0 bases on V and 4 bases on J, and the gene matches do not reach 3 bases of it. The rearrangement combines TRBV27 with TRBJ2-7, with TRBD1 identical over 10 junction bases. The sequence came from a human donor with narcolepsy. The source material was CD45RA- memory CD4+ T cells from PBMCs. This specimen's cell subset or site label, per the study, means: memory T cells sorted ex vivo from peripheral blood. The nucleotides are TGTGCCAGCAGTTTATCGGGACAGGGGTTGTACGAGCAGTACTTC. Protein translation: CASSLSGQGLYEQYF.